This entry concerns a single TCR beta chain. The data stem from a study of cytomegalovirus exposure and HLA in healthy donors. Overall study context: The early release's HLA-typed donors yielded 78 million or so unique TCRs.

PCR involved 60 Vbeta and 13 Jbeta primers. The data were produced by immunoSEQ multiplex PCR, yet TCRdb's version contains in-frame clones alone and is incomplete. The sample carries roughly 100,000 clones, more than 75% recorded once. The ends were cut back, 5 bases at V and 2 bases at J, with 10 bases in the middle. This CDR3 contains 14 residues. Germline assignment: CDR1 WNHNN and CDR2 SYGVQD (reference sequence). Donors counted as nominally healthy when sampled, yet unrecorded immune exposures were likely. This TCR derives from a woman aged 40 to 50 in good health and CMV-seronegative. Material: PBMCs. The chain joins TRBV10-1 to TRBJ1-3; D not certain. In DNA, the CDR3 is TGCGCCAGCAGTCAGGCAGCCGCTGGAAACACCATATATTTT. Protein: CASSQAAAGNTIYF.